Included here is one T cell receptor beta chain sequence, with context. The CDR3 is 16 residues long. The germline V gene has CDR1 MGHDK and CDR2 SYGVNS. The junction had 4 bases not matched to a gene; V was cut back by 0 bases and J by 5 bases. Regulatory T cells were sorted as CD4+CD25hiCD127low/negative cells. The sample belongs to a study of B cell selection in AIRE deficiency. Clones were sequenced by immunoSEQ multiplex PCR, and TCRdb holds only the in-frame ones, with some missing. The data contain around 20,000 clones, approximately 94% of them singletons. This receptor was obtained from a human donor in good health. The chain couples TRBV25-1 to TRBJ1-4; TRBD1 aligns across 9 bases. The specimen sequenced was CD4+CD25+ Tregs sorted from PBMCs. The DNA of the CDR3 is TGTGCCAGCAGTGAATATTCCGGGACAGGGAATGAAAAACTGTTTTTT. Its translation: CASSEYSGTGNEKLFF. Filled out from reference TRBV25-1 and TRBJ1-4, the complete variable domain reads EADIYQTPRYLVIGTGKKITLECSQTMGHDKMYWYQQDPGMELHLIHYSYGVNSTEKGDLSSESTVSRIRTEHFPLTLESARPSHTSQYLCASSEYSGTGNEKLFFGSGTQLSVL.